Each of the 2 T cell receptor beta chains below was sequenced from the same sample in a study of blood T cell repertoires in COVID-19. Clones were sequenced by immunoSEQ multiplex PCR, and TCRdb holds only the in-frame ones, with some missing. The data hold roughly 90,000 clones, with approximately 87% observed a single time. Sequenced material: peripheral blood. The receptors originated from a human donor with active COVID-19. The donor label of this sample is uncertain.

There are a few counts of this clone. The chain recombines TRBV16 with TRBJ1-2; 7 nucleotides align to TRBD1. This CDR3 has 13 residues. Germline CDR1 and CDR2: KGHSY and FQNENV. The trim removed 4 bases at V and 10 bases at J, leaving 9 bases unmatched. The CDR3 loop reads CASSLANRGFYTF. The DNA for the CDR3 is TGTGCCAGCAGCCTCGCGAACAGGGGTTTCTACACCTTC.

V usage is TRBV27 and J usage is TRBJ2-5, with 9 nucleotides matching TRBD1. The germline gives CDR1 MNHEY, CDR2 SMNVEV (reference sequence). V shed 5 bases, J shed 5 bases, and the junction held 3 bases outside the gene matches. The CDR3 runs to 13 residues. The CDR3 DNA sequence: TGTGCCAGCAGTATACAGGGGGCCGAGACCCAGTACTTC. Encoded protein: CASSIQGAETQYF.